This T cell receptor beta chain was sequenced for a study of shared clonotypes between healthy human individuals. CD4+ cells underwent separation, giving CD45RA+ naive and CD45RA-negative memory subsets. Study findings and constraints: The four-donor shared clonotypes exceeded non-shared clonotypes in generation probability, with non-shared ones scoring lower. It was the few donors that limited the genetic and exposure-history diversity represented. Memory subsets generally showed lower estimated richness than naive subsets.

Profiling relied on immunoSEQ multiplex PCR, and the TCRdb table lists in-frame clones only, not all of them. Found here are more than 1,200,000 clones, 98% to 99% of them singletons; the top ten hold around 0.38%. A remark on this clone: Its specificity is not known.

CDR3 length: 15 residues. CDR1 MGHDK and CDR2 SYGVNS come from the germline V gene. The junction had 3 bases not matched to a gene; V was cut back by 4 bases and J by 3 bases. Sequencing was done on a sample of naive CD4+ T cells sorted from blood. Subset indicated: CD45RA+ positively selected. The chain joins TRBV25-1 to TRBJ2-3; 11 nucleotides align to TRBD2. This receptor was obtained from a young man in good health. CDR3 sequence: CASSGRTSGTDTQYF. The CDR3 nucleotides read TGTGCCAGCAGTGGCCGGACTAGCGGGACAGATACGCAGTATTTT.